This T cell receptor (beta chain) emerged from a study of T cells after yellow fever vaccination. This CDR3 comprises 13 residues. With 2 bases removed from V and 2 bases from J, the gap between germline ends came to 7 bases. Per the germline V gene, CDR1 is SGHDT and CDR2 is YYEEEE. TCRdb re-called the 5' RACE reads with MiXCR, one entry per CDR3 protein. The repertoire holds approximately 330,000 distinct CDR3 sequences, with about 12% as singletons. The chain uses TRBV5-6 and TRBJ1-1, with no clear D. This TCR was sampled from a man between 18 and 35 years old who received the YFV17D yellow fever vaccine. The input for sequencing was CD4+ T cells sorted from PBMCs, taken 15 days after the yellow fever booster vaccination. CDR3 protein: CASSFTHNTEAFF. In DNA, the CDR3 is TGTGCCAGCAGCTTCACGCACAACACTGAAGCTTTCTTT.